The present T cell receptor (beta chain) was sequenced within a study of T cells after yellow fever vaccination. Overall study context: By means of CD3, CD45RA, CCR7 and CD95, the EM, EMRA, CM and Tscm memory subsets were sorted. Libraries from low-cell-number fractions were prepared with the SMART-Seq v4 Ultra Low Input RNA kit.

MiXCR, applied by TCRdb to the 5' RACE reads, yields one record per CDR3 protein. The top ten clones hold less than 0.95% of a sample with 9,500 to 15,000 distinct CDR3 sequences, approximately 5% of them seen once. Trimming pared 0 bases from V and 1 base from J, leaving 11 bases between. The CDR3 runs to 16 residues. Looked up from germline, CDR1 is LGHNA and CDR2 is YNFKEQ. This clonotype was recorded many times. The clonotype originates from a man aged 30-40 years who received the YFV17D yellow fever vaccine. The material was PBMCs, either bulk or a sorted T-cell subset (CD4+, CD8+, memory, or dextramer-sorted; not recorded which), obtained on the day of the yellow fever booster vaccination. The chain combines TRBV4-2 with TRBJ2-3; unclear D gene. CDR3 sequence reads: CASSQDGRQGTDTQYF. The CDR3 nucleotides are TGTGCCAGCAGCCAAGATGGGCGGCAGGGCACAGATACGCAGTATTTT.